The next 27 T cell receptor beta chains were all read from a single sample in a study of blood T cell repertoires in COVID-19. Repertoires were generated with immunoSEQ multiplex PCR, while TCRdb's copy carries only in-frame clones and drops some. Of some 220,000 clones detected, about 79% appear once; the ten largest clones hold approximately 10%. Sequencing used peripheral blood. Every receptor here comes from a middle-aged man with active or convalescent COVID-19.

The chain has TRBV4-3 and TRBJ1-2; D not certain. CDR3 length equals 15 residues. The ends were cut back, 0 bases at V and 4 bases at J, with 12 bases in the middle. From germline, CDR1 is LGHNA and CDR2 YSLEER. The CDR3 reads CASSQETRRVYGYTF. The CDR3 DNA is TGCGCCAGCAGCCAAGAAACCCGGAGGGTCTATGGCTACACCTTC.

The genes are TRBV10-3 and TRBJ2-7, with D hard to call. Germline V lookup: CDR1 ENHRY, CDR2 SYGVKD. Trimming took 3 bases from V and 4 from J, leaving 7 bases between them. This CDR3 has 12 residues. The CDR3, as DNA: TGTGCCATCAGTGAATCGACATACGAGCAGTACGTC. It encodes CAISESTYEQYV.

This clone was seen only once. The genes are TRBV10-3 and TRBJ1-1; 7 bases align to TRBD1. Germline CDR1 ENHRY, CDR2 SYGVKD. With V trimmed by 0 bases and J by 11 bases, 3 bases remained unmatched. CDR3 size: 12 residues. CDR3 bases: TGTGCCATCAGTGAGTCAGGGGGCAGGGCTTTCTTT. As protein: CAISESGGRAFF.

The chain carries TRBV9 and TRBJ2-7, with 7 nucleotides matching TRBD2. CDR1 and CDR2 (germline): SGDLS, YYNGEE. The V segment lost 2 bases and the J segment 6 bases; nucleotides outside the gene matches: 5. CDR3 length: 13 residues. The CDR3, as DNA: TGTGCCAGCAGCGTGGAGGGAGGGGCCGAGCAGTACTTC. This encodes CASSVEGGAEQYF.

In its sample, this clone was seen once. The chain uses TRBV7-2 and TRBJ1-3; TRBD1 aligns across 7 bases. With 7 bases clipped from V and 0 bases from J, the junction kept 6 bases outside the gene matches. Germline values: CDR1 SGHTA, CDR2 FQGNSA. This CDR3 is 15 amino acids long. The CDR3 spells CASTPQGLSGNTIYF. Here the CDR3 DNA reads TGTGCCAGCACCCCACAGGGGCTCTCTGGAAACACCATATATTTT.

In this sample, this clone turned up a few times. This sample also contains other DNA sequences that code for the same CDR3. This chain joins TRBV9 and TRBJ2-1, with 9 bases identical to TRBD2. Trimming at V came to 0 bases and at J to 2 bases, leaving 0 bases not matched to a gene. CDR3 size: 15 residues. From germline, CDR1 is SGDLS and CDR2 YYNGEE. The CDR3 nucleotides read TGTGCCAGCAGCGTAGCTAGCGGGGCCTACAATGAGCAGTTCTTC. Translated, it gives CASSVASGAYNEQFF. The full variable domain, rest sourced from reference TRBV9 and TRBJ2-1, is DSGVTQTPKHLITATGQRVTLRCSPRSGDLSVYWYQQSLDQGLQFLIQYYNGEERAKGNILERFSAQQFPDLHSELNLSSLELGDSALYFCASSVASGAYNEQFFGPGTRLTVL.

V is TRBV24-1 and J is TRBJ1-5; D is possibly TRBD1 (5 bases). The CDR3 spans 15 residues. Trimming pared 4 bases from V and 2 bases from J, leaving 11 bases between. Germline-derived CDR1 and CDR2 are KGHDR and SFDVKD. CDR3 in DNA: TGTGCCACCAGTGACCCGACAGCCGGCAATCAGCCCCAGCATTTT. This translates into CATSDPTAGNQPQHF.

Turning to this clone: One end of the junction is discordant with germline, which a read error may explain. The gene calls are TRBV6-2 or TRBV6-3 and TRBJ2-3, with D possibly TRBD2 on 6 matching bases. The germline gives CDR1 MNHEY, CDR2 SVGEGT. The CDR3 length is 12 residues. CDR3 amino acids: CASSDSGSTQYF. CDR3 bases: TGTGCCAGCAGTGACTCCGGGAGTACGCAGTATTTT.

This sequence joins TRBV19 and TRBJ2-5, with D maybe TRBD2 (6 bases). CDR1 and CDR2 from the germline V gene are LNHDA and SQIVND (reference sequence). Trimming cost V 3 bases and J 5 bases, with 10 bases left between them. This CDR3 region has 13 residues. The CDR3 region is CASSIGGLETQYF. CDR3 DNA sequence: TGTGCCAGTAGTATCGGAGGGCTGGAGACCCAGTACTTC. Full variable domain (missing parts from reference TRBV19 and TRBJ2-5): DGGITQSPKYLFRKEGQNVTLSCEQNLNHDAMYWYRQDPGQGLRLIYYSQIVNDFQKGDIAEGYSVSREKKESFPLTVTSAQKNPTAFYLCASSIGGLETQYFGPGTRLLVL.

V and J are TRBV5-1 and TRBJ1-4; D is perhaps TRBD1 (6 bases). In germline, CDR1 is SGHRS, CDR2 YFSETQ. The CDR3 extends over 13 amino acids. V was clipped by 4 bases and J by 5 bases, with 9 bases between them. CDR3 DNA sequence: TGCGCCAGCAGCCCGGACAGCAATGAAAAACTGTTTTTT. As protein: CASSPDSNEKLFF.

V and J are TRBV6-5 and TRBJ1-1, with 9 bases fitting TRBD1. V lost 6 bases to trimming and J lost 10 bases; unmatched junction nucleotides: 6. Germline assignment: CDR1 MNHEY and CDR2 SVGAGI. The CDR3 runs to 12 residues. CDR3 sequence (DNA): TGTGCCAGCAGCACCGGACAGGGGCGAGCTTTCTTT. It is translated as CASSTGQGRAFF.

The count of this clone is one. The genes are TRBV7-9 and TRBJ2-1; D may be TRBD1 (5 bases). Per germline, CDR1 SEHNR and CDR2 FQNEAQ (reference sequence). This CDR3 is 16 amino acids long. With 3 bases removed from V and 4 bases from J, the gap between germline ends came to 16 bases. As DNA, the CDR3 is TGTGCCAGCAGCTTCCTCAAGACAGACGGGTACAATGAGCAGTTCTTC. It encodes CASSFLKTDGYNEQFF. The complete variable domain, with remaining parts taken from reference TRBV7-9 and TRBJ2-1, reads DTGVSQNPRHKITKRGQNVTFRCDPISEHNRLYWYRQTLGQGPEFLTYFQNEAQLEKSRLLSDRFSAERPKGSFSTLEIQRTEQGDSAMYLCASSFLKTDGYNEQFFGPGTRLTVL.

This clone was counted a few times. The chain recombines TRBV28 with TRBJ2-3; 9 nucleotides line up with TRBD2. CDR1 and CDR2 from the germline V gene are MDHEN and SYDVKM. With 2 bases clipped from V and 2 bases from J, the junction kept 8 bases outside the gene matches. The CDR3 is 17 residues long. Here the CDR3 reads CASSLVGAGGLTDTQYF. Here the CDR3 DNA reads TGTGCCAGCAGTTTAGTCGGGGCGGGAGGGCTCACAGATACGCAGTATTTT.

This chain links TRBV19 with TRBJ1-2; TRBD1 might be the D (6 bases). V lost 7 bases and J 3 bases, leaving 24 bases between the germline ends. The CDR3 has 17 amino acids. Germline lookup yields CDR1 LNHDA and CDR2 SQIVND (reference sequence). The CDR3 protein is CASNPYLGAGAYYGYTF. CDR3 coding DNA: TGTGCCAGTAATCCATATCTGGGGGCAGGAGCCTACTATGGCTACACCTTC.

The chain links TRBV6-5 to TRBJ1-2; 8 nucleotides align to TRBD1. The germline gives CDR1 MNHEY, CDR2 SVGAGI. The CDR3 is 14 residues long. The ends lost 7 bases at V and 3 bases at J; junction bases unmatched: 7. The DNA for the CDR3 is TGTGCCAGCACCCTCGAACAGGGGGACTATGGCTACACCTTC. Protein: CASTLEQGDYGYTF.

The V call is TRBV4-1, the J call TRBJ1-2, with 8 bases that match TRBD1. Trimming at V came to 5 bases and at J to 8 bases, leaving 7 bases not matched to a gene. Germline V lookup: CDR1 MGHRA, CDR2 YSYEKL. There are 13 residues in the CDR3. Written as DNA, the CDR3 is TGCGCCAGCAGCTATAGGACAGGGTTCGGCTACACCTTC. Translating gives CASSYRTGFGYTF.

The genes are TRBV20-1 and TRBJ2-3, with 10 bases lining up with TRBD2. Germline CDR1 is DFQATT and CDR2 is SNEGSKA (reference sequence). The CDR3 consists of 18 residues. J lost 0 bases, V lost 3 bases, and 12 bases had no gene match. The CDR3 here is CSASILAGSPLSTDTQYF. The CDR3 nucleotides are TGCAGTGCTAGTATACTAGCGGGGAGTCCCCTTAGCACAGATACGCAGTATTTT.

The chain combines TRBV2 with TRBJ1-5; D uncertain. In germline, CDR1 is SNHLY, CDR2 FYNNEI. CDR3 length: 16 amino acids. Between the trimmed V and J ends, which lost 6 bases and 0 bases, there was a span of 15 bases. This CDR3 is CASSDKYLYSNQPQHF. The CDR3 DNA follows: TGTGCCAGCAGCGACAAATACCTATATAGCAATCAGCCCCAGCATTTT.

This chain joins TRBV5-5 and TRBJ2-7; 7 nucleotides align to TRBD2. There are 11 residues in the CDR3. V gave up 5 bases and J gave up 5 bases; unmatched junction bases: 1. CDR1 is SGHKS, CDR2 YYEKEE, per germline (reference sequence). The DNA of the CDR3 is TGTGCCAGCAGACGGGGGGACGAGCAGTACTTC. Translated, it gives CASRRGDEQYF. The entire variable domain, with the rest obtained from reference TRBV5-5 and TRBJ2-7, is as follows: DAGVTQSPTHLIKTRGQQVTLRCSPISGHKSVSWYQQVLGQGPQFIFQYYEKEERGRGNFPDRFSARQFPNYSSELNVNALLLGDSALYLCASRRGDEQYFGPGTRLTVT.

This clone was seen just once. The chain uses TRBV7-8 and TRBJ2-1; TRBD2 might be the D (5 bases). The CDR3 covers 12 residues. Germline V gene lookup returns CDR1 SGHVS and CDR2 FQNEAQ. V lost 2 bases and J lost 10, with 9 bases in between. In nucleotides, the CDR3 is TGTGCCAGCAGCTTATTCCGAGGGGAGCAGTTCTTC. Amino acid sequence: CASSLFRGEQFF. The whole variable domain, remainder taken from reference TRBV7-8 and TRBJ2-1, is GAGVSQSPRYKVAKRGQDVALRCDPISGHVSLFWYQQALGQGPEFLTYFQNEAQLDKSGLPSDRFFAERPEGSVSTLKIQRTQQEDSAVYLCASSLFRGEQFFGPGTRLTVL.

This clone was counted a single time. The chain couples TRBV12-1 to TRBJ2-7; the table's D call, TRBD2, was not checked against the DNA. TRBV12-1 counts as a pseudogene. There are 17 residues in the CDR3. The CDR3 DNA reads TGTGCCAGCAGCTTTGAGGCTAGCGGGACCTCTTCCTACGAGCAGTACTTC. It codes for CASSFEASGTSSYEQYF.

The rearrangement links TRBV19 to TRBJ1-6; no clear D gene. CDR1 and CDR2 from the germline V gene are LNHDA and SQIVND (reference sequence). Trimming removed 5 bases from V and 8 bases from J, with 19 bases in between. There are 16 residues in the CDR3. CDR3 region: CASSPRSGPPYSPLHF. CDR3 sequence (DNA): TGTGCCAGTAGTCCCAGAAGCGGTCCTCCGTATTCACCCCTCCACTTT.

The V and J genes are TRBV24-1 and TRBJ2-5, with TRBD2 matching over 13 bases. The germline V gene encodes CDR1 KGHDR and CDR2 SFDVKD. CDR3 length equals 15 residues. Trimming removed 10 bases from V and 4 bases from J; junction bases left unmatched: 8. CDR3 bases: TGTGCCACGTTACTAGCGGGGGGGCCAGGAGAGACCCAGTACTTC. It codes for CATLLAGGPGETQYF.

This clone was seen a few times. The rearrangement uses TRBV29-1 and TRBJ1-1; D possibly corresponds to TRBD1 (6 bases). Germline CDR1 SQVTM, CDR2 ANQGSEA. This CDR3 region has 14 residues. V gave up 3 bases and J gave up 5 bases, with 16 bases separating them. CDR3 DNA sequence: TGCAGCGTTGATGGGGGACAAGTTTTGACTGAAGCTTTCTTT. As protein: CSVDGGQVLTEAFF.

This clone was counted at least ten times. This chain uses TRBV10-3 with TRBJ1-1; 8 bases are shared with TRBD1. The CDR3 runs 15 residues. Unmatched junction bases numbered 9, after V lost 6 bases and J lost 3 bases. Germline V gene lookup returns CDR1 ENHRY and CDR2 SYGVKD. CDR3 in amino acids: CAIRPGQVFYTEAFF. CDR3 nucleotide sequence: TGTGCCATCAGACCGGGACAGGTTTTCTACACTGAAGCTTTCTTT.

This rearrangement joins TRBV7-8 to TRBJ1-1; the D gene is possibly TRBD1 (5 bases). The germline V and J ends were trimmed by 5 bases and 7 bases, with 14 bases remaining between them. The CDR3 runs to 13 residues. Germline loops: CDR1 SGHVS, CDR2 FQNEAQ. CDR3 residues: CASSLGHSLEAFF. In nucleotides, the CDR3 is TGTGCCAGCAGCCTCGGACACAGCCTTGAAGCTTTCTTT.

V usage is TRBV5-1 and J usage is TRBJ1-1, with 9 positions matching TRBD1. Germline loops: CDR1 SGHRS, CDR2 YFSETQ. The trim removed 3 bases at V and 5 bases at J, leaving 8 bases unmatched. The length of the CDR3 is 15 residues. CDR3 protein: CASSWGDRAVTEAFF. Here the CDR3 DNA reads TGCGCCAGCAGCTGGGGGGACAGGGCGGTGACTGAAGCTTTCTTT.